The entry below describes one T cell receptor beta chain. Distinct nucleotide sequences in the sample also encode this CDR3. The authors' processing: Scientists estimated how many nucleated cells there were by amplifying reference gene primers. Produced via immunoSEQ multiplex PCR; TCRdb's table is partial and in-frame only. For V, J and clone size, that table is used; D and trimming come from the DNA. The sample carries over 250,000 clones, approximately 83% recorded once. This record belongs to a study of blood T cell repertoires in COVID-19. Across the whole study: Acute and convalescent COVID-19 samples came from the United States, Italy and Spain.

The sample comprised peripheral blood. The TCR was taken from a woman aged 45 to 65 who had recovered from COVID-19.

The CDR3 reads CASSLEQGRNTEAFF. The CDR3, as DNA: TGTGCCAGCTCACTAGAACAGGGGAGGAACACTGAAGCTTTCTTT. V usage is TRBV18 and J usage is TRBJ1-1, with TRBD1 identical over 7 bases. This CDR3 is built from 15 residues. The germline V gene has CDR1 KGHSH and CDR2 LQKENI. After removal of 4 bases from V and 1 base from J, the junction contained 6 bases not matched to a gene.